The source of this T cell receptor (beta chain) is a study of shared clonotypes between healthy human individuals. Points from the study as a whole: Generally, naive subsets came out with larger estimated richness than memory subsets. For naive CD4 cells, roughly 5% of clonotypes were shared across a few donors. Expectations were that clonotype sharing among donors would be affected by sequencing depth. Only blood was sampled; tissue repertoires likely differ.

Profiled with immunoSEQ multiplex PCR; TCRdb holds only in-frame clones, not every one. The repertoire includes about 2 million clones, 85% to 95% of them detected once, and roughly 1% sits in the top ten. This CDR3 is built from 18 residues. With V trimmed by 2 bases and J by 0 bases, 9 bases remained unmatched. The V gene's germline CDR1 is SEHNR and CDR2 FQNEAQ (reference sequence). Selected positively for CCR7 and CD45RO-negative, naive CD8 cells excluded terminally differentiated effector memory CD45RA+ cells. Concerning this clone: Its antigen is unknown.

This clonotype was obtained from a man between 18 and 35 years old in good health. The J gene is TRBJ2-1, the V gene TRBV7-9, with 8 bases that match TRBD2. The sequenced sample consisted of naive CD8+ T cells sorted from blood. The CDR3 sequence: CASSLSSGGPSSYNEQFF. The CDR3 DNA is TGTGCCAGCAGCTTATCCAGCGGGGGCCCCAGCTCCTACAATGAGCAGTTCTTC.